This T cell receptor beta chain derives from a study of shared clonotypes between healthy human individuals. Broader study findings: When naive CD4 clonotypes were compared across several donors, about 4.8% were shared. Generation probabilities were higher for clonotypes shared across all four sorted-subset donors than for unshared ones.

Assay used: immunoSEQ multiplex PCR; TCRdb lists only in-frame clones, some missing. Of roughly 1,500,000 clones listed, 95% to 99% are singletons. Between the trimmed V and J ends, which lost 3 bases and 5 bases, there was a span of 10 bases. This CDR3 is 13 amino acids long. CDR1 and CDR2 (germline): LNHDA, SQIVND (reference sequence). In the case of this clone: Antigen unknown.

The sequence was obtained from a man younger than 45 in good health. The V call is TRBV19, the J call TRBJ1-2; D not certain. The sample taken for sequencing was naive CD4+ T cells sorted from blood. The subset is: CD45RA+ positively selected. The CDR3 nucleotides are TGTGCCAGTAGTATTGGCCAGTATTATGGCTACACCTTC. Its translation is CASSIGQYYGYTF.